The rows below give T cell receptor beta chains drawn from one sample of a study of blood T cell repertoires in COVID-19. TCRdb keeps only in-frame clones here, not all; method: immunoSEQ multiplex PCR. The sample includes fewer than 300,000 clones, approximately 90% seen only once; the top ten take around 2.2%. Sequencing was carried out using peripheral blood. The source of these receptors is a woman younger than 45 with COVID-19, enrolled during active disease. Both conserved end residues are part of each CDR3. A D gene is named only where the DNA matches it firmly. Some rows have no size entry. The others give once, few or many, or a class for an expanded clone.

j_call v_call clone_size d_call cdr3_aa cdr3_nt
TRBJ2-3 TRBV30 NA TRBD2 CAWRKAGATDTQYF TGTGCCTGGAGGAAAGCGGGAGCCACAGATACGCAGTATTTT
TRBJ2-2 TRBV10-1 NA TRBD2 CASASGSGAGELFF TGCGCCAGCGCTAGCGGGAGCGGGGCCGGGGAGCTGTTTTTT
TRBJ2-1 TRBV11-2 NA NA CASSFTSSYNEQFF TGTGCCAGCAGCTTCACTAGCTCCTACAATGAGCAGTTCTTC
TRBJ1-4 TRBV6-6 once TRBD1 CASSYPQTGLGEKLFF TGTGCCAGCAGTTATCCTCAGACAGGGTTGGGTGAAAAACTGTTTTTT
TRBJ1-1 TRBV27 NA TRBD1 CASSPRTGPQNTEAFF TGTGCCAGCAGTCCGCGGACAGGGCCACAGAACACTGAAGCTTTCTTT
TRBJ1-1 TRBV5-1 NA NA CASSSQGMVQAFF TGCGCCAGCAGCTCGCAGGGAATGGTCCAAGCTTTCTTT
TRBJ2-7 TRBV5-4 NA NA CASSFLDRSYEQYF TGTGCCAGCAGCTTTTTGGACAGATCCTACGAGCAGTACTTC
TRBJ2-3 TRBV5-1 once NA CASSPGDTQYF TGCGCCAGCAGCCCCGGGGATACGCAGTATTTT
TRBJ1-3 TRBV28 NA TRBD1 CASSPDRVLSGNTIYF TGTGCCAGCAGTCCAGACAGGGTACTCTCTGGAAACACCATATATTTT
TRBJ2-7 TRBV30 NA NA CAWSVVGASYEQYF TGTGCCTGGAGTGTAGTTGGGGCTTCTTACGAGCAGTACTTC
TRBJ2-2 TRBV5-8 NA NA CASSLDRGGRTTGELFF TGTGCCAGCAGCTTGGATCGTGGGGGCAGGACCACCGGGGAGCTGTTTTTT
TRBJ1-1 TRBV29-1 NA TRBD1 CSVEGGTDTEAFF TGCAGCGTTGAAGGCGGGACAGACACTGAAGCTTTCTTT
TRBJ1-1 TRBV12-3/TRBV12-4 NA NA CASSYGTEAFF TGTGCCAGCAGCTATGGCACTGAAGCTTTCTTT
TRBJ1-1 TRBV30 NA NA CAWSVRGNTEAFF TGTGCCTGGAGTGTACGGGGGAACACTGAAGCTTTCTTT
TRBJ2-3 TRBV11-2 NA TRBD2 CASSFAGGTDTQYF TGTGCCAGCAGCTTTGCGGGAGGCACAGATACGCAGTATTTT
TRBJ2-3 TRBV6-4 NA TRBD2 CASSVSSGGTDTQYF TGTGCCAGCAGTGTTTCTAGCGGGGGCACAGATACGCAGTATTTT
TRBJ2-7 TRBV11-2 NA NA CASSLIAEAYEQYF TGTGCCAGCAGCTTAATAGCGGAGGCCTACGAGCAGTACTTC
TRBJ1-1 TRBV29-1 NA TRBD1 CSVVGQGNTEAFF TGCAGCGTTGTGGGACAGGGGAACACTGAAGCTTTCTTT
TRBJ2-7 TRBV5-1 few NA CASSLGLSSLAYEQYF TGCGCCAGCAGCTTGGGACTTTCCTCCCTCGCCTACGAGCAGTACTTC
TRBJ2-1 TRBV7-9 NA TRBD1 CASSLGTGGNEQFF TGTGCCAGCAGCTTAGGGACAGGGGGCAATGAGCAGTTCTTC
TRBJ2-1 TRBV5-3 NA NA CARSLDRLLGNEQFF TGTGCCAGAAGCTTGGACAGGCTCCTGGGCAATGAGCAGTTCTTC
TRBJ2-3 TRBV9 NA TRBD1 CASSPSGQGASDTQYF TGTGCCAGCAGCCCTTCGGGACAGGGGGCGTCAGATACGCAGTATTTT
TRBJ1-5 TRBV15 NA NA CATSRDLGDQPQHF TGTGCCACCAGCAGAGATCTCGGAGATCAGCCCCAGCATTTT
TRBJ2-2 TRBV6-5 NA NA CASRVEGEDTGELFF TGTGCCAGCAGGGTGGAGGGAGAAGATACCGGGGAGCTGTTTTTT
TRBJ2-2 TRBV27 NA TRBD2 CASSSPTSGRAGELFF TGTGCCAGCAGTTCCCCGACTAGCGGGAGGGCCGGGGAGCTGTTTTTT
TRBJ2-1 TRBV3-1/TRBV3-2 NA TRBD2 CASSLAGGPYNEQFF TGTGCCAGCAGCCTAGCGGGAGGGCCATACAATGAGCAGTTCTTC
TRBJ2-1 TRBV24-1 NA NA CATGLGGNEQFF TGTGCCACCGGGTTGGGAGGAAATGAGCAGTTCTTC
TRBJ1-1 TRBV11-3 NA NA CASSIGRGNTEAFF TGTGCCAGCAGCATCGGACGGGGGAACACTGAAGCTTTCTTT
TRBJ1-4 TRBV10-3 NA TRBD1 CATGPGQGLNEKLFF TGTGCCACCGGCCCCGGACAGGGACTTAATGAAAAACTGTTTTTT